This record concerns one T cell receptor (beta chain) sequence. The CDR3 loop spans 14 amino acids. The germline CDR1 and CDR2 sequences are GTSNPN and SVGIG (reference sequence). The V and J ends lost 2 bases and 7 bases, in that order; junction bases with no gene match: 10. The data were obtained in a study of blood T cell repertoires in COVID-19. In the study overall: Acute and convalescent COVID-19 samples came from the United States, Italy and Spain. Nucleic acid was either cDNA or gDNA, and it came from T cells, B-cell-depleted T cells, or PBMCs.

As processed by the authors: Nucleated cell counts were estimated from reference gene primer amplification. Libraries were prepared by immunoSEQ multiplex PCR; TCRdb keeps only in-frame clonotypes and omits some of them. V, J and clone size were drawn from that table, and D and trimming were deduced from the DNA. The sample lists 140,000 or so clones, 90% occurring once. The receptor's source is a woman at least 80 years old with acute or convalescent COVID-19. Sequencing input: peripheral blood. The V call is TRBV30, the J call TRBJ1-2; 7 bases are shared with TRBD1. CDR3 loop: CAWSHYRGSGGYTF. For the CDR3, the DNA is TGTGCCTGGAGTCACTACAGGGGCTCGGGTGGCTACACCTTC.